This T cell receptor beta chain originates from a study of T-cell memory formation after mild COVID-19. In TCRdb, the 5' RACE reads were re-called with MiXCR into one record per CDR3 protein. The sample yields roughly 150,000 distinct CDR3 sequences, around 15% seen once. On this clonotype itself: Its antigen is still unknown.

Trimming removed 6 bases at V and 4 bases at J, with 10 bases between. The CDR3 is 13 residues long. CDR1 is MNHEY, CDR2 SVGAGI, per germline. Findings and caveats of the study: Contracting CD4+ clones lay largely in CM and EM, with CD8+ ones residing in EMRA. Contracting clones from day 15 to 85 showed balanced CD4/CD8; later expanders favored CD4+.

This chain links TRBV6-5 with TRBJ1-3, with D possibly being TRBD1 (6 bases). Sequencing input: PBMCs or a T cell subset sorted from them (not recorded which). This TCR was recovered from an adult woman who had mild COVID-19 (a few samples of this study predate the infection). Cell type and time point are not known. CDR3 DNA: TGTGCCAGCAGGATACAGGGAGGAAACACCATATATTTT. Translated, it gives CASRIQGGNTIYF.